Below, 25 T cell receptor beta chains from the same sample are listed, as sequenced in a study of T cells in Graves' hyperthyroidism and ophthalmopathy. What was amplified from RNA transcripts were TCR beta CDR3 regions. A first-round RT-PCR of the TCR CDR3 used the HTBI primer set. TCRdb independently ran MiXCR on the multiplex PCR reads; one entry per CDR3 protein. Found here are approximately 420,000 distinct CDR3 sequences, approximately 13% of them singletons; the top ten hold 4% to 6.5%. The material sequenced was blood. The receptors derive from a woman younger than 30 with Graves' hyperthyroidism.

This chain uses TRBV15 with TRBJ2-7; possible D gene TRBD1, 5 bases. CDR1 LNHNV and CDR2 YYDKDF come from the germline V gene (reference sequence). The CDR3 has 14 amino acids. V was pared by 4 bases and J by 2 bases, with 12 bases between. The CDR3 region is CATSKSQGPYEQYF. The CDR3 DNA reads as TGTGCCACCAGCAAGAGTCAGGGCCCCTACGAGCAGTACTTC.

V and J are TRBV6-1 and TRBJ1-1, with 9 bases fitting TRBD1. V gave up 5 bases and J gave up 4 bases; unmatched junction bases: 5. Germline V CDR1 and CDR2: MNHNS, SASEGT. The CDR3 is 14 amino acids. CDR3 protein: CASSQGQGSTEAFF. The CDR3 DNA sequence: TGTGCCAGCAGTCAGGGACAGGGAAGCACTGAAGCTTTCTTT.

This clonotype was detected many times. This rearrangement joins TRBV3-1 to TRBJ1-5; D remains unclear. V lost 4 bases to trimming and J lost 0 bases, with 19 bases between them. This CDR3 comprises 18 residues. Germline V lookup: CDR1 LGHDT, CDR2 YNNKEL (reference sequence). CDR3 DNA: TGTGCCAGCAGCCCACGTCCGGGAGGGCCGGCTAGCAATCAGCCCCAGCATTTT. This translates into CASSPRPGGPASNQPQHF.

Ten or more counts support this clonotype. The chain uses TRBV2 and TRBJ1-1; D is unresolved. Germline V lookup: CDR1 SNHLY, CDR2 FYNNEI. The CDR3 covers 14 residues. With 7 bases removed from V and 4 bases from J, the gap between germline ends came to 16 bases. The CDR3: CASMKGSEGTEAFF. The CDR3 region has the DNA TGTGCCAGCATGAAAGGGTCCGAGGGCACTGAAGCTTTCTTT.

This clonotype was observed many times. The CDR3 coding sequence is TGTGCCAGCAGCCGGAGCGGTCGGGGGCGGAATTCACCCCTCCACTTT. It specifies CASSRSGRGRNSPLHF. V gene TRBV6-1 combines with J gene TRBJ1-6; tentatively, D is TRBD1 (6 bases). Germline V gene sequence: CDR1 MNHNS, CDR2 SASEGT. Trimming removed 6 bases at V and 7 bases at J, with 19 bases between. There are 16 residues in the CDR3.

This clonotype was seen a few times. The V and J genes are TRBV3-1 and TRBJ2-3; the match to TRBD2 covers 7 bases. V lost 3 bases to trimming and J lost 0 bases; unmatched junction nucleotides: 9. Germline CDR1 reads LGHDT; CDR2 reads YNNKEL (reference sequence). The CDR3 length is 17 residues. The CDR3 protein is CASSHLGGLVSTDTQYF. CDR3 in DNA: TGTGCCAGCAGCCACCTAGGAGGACTAGTGAGCACAGATACGCAGTATTTT.

This clonotype was seen a few times. This chain connects TRBV19 to TRBJ2-1, with unresolved D. Trimming took off 3 bases at V and 6 bases at J, with 24 bases between the two ends. This CDR3 is 18 amino acids long. CDR1 is LNHDA, CDR2 SQIVND, per germline (reference sequence). CDR3 region: CASSIYRARREIFNEQFF. CDR3 DNA: TGTGCCAGTAGTATTTACCGGGCACGAAGGGAAATATTCAATGAGCAGTTCTTC. Variable domain in full (rest from reference TRBV19 and TRBJ2-1): DGGITQSPKYLFRKEGQNVTLSCEQNLNHDAMYWYRQDPGQGLRLIYYSQIVNDFQKGDIAEGYSVSREKKESFPLTVTSAQKNPTAFYLCASSIYRARREIFNEQFFGPGTRLTVL.

This clonotype was recorded at least ten times. V gene TRBV6-6 combines with J gene TRBJ2-3, with D hard to call. This CDR3 region has 14 residues. The germline V gene has CDR1 MNHNY and CDR2 SVGAGI (reference sequence). V gave up 2 bases and J gave up 6 bases, with 12 bases separating them. The CDR3 protein is CASSYASTADTQYF. The CDR3 DNA reads TGTGCCAGCAGTTACGCATCTACGGCGGATACGCAGTATTTT.

This clonotype was found many times. The chain links TRBV5-1 to TRBJ1-2; 7 nucleotides agree with TRBD1. The V segment lost 5 bases and the J segment 0 bases; nucleotides outside the gene matches: 7. This CDR3 comprises 15 residues. Germline CDR1 SGHRS, CDR2 YFSETQ. CDR3 sequence: CASRQGSSANYGYTF. The CDR3 DNA sequence: TGCGCCAGCAGACAGGGGTCGTCGGCTAACTATGGCTACACCTTC.

This clonotype was seen at least ten times. The V gene is TRBV2, the J gene TRBJ2-7; 8 nucleotides agree with TRBD2. Losses at the gene ends were 5 bases for V and 5 bases for J; bases not matched to a gene: 8. The CDR3 is made up of 14 amino acids. The germline V gene has CDR1 SNHLY and CDR2 FYNNEI. The CDR3 reads CASSRRTSQDEQYF. The DNA of the CDR3 is TGTGCCAGCAGTCGAAGGACTAGCCAGGACGAGCAGTACTTC.

The chain links TRBV4-1 to TRBJ2-7, with 9 nucleotides matching TRBD2. Germline-derived CDR1 and CDR2 are MGHRA and YSYEKL. The CDR3 covers 17 residues. The V gene end was trimmed by 1 base and the J gene end by 4 bases; junction bases not matched to a gene: 11. The CDR3 reads CASSQGGGSGSEYEQYF. CDR3 nucleotides: TGCGCCAGCAGCCAAGGGGGTGGTAGCGGGAGTGAGTACGAGCAGTACTTC.

V is TRBV9 and J is TRBJ1-1; a weak D match, TRBD1 (5 bases). CDR1 and CDR2 (germline): SGDLS, YYNGEE. V lost 0 bases and J lost 3, with 12 bases in between. The CDR3 runs to 15 residues. DNA for the CDR3: TGTGCCAGCAGCGTAGCTGCGGGGGGGTACACTGAAGCTTTCTTT. Translation gives CASSVAAGGYTEAFF.

At least ten counts were recorded for this clonotype. J is TRBJ2-3 and V is TRBV3-2; TRBD1, the table's D call, lacks a check against the DNA. TRBV3-2 is deemed a pseudogene. The CDR3 runs to 18 residues. The CDR3 DNA is TGTGCCAGCAGCCCAAGGAGACCAAGGCTCCCCGACACAGATACGCAGTATTTT. This codes for CASSPRRPRLPDTDTQYF.

This clonotype was found many times. The CDR3 protein is CASSPAPTSGSYEQYF. The CDR3 nucleotides are TGTGCCAGCAGCCCAGCCCCGACTAGCGGGAGCTACGAGCAGTACTTC. The chain links TRBV11-2 to TRBJ2-7; 12 bases match TRBD2. The CDR3 covers 16 residues. CDR1 and CDR2 from the germline V gene are SGHAT and FQNNGV. Germline trimming cut 5 bases from V and 3 bases from J; bases unmatched to any gene: 8.

Notes on this clonotype: The junction departs from germline at one end; a sequencing error may be responsible. The V gene is TRBV19, the J gene TRBJ1-5; a weak D match, TRBD1 (5 bases). This CDR3 comprises 15 residues. Germline V CDR1 and CDR2: LNHDA, SQIVND (reference sequence). The CDR3 region is CASGIYGTSNQPQHF. CDR3 in DNA: TGTGCCAGTGGTATATACGGGACTAGCAATCAGCCCCAGCATTTT.

J is TRBJ2-1 and V is TRBV28, with D uncertain. V was shortened by 5 bases and J by 5 bases, with 16 bases between the two germline ends. Germline values: CDR1 MDHEN, CDR2 SYDVKM. This CDR3 has 15 amino acids. This CDR3 reads CASSPSLDLDNEQFF. The CDR3 coding sequence is TGTGCCAGCAGTCCTTCCCTGGACCTGGACAATGAGCAGTTCTTC.

The chain employs TRBV10-3 and TRBJ2-7, with TRBD2 matching 13 bases. V lost 6 bases and J lost 5; bases outside the gene matches: 7. In germline, CDR1 is ENHRY, CDR2 SYGVKD. There are 15 residues in the CDR3. CDR3 region: CAIRAGLAGANEQYF. The CDR3 nucleotides are TGTGCCATCAGGGCTGGACTAGCGGGAGCCAACGAGCAGTACTTC.

The chain's CDR3 is CAISDLDSLHEQFF. The DNA of the CDR3 is TGTGCCATCAGTGACCTGGACAGTCTCCATGAGCAGTTCTTC. The chain carries TRBV10-3 and TRBJ2-1; D is perhaps TRBD1 (6 bases). With 3 bases removed from V and 8 bases from J, the gap between germline ends came to 14 bases. CDR1 and CDR2 (germline): ENHRY, SYGVKD. The CDR3 runs 14 residues.

This clonotype turned up a few times. A clone one base away is much larger, so this may be a read error. The rearrangement joins TRBV28 to TRBJ2-7; D tentatively fits TRBD1 or TRBD2 (6 bases each). The J call may not be correct, given that the DNA end is closer to TRBJ2-1. Germline CDR1 is MDHEN and CDR2 is SYDVKM. CDR3 length: 15 amino acids. The CDR3 spells CASSFWRGVSYEQFF. The CDR3, as DNA: TGTGCCAGCAGTTTCTGGAGGGGGGTCTCCTACGAGCAGTTCTTC.

There are many counts of this clonotype. The V and J genes are TRBV7-2 and TRBJ2-3; D is perhaps TRBD1 (5 bases). V lost 1 base, J lost 5 bases, and 13 bases lay in between. The CDR3 consists of 15 residues. The germline CDR1 and CDR2 sequences are SGHTA and FQGNSA. The CDR3 DNA is TGTGCCAGCAGCTTAGAGGGGCGGCCTTTAGATACGCAGTATTTT. Protein sequence: CASSLEGRPLDTQYF. Variable domain in full (rest from reference TRBV7-2 and TRBJ2-3): GAGVSQSPSNKVTEKGKDVELRCDPISGHTALYWYRQSLGQGLEFLIYFQGNSAPDKSGLPSDRFSAERTGGSVSTLTIQRTQQEDSAVYLCASSLEGRPLDTQYFGPGTRLTVL.

This clonotype has just a few counts. The V and J genes are TRBV20-1 and TRBJ2-7, with 10 bases matching TRBD2. With 1 base clipped from V and 0 bases from J, the junction kept 3 bases outside the gene matches. The CDR3 runs to 15 residues. The germline gives CDR1 DFQATT, CDR2 SNEGSKA (reference sequence). DNA for the CDR3: TGCAGTGCTAGAGCAAGCGGGAGGGCCTCCTACGAGCAGTACTTC. Its protein is CSARASGRASYEQYF.

CDR3 DNA sequence: TGTGCCAGTAGTCATAGACAGGAGGGTAACTATGGCTACACCTTC. Amino acid sequence: CASSHRQEGNYGYTF. V usage is TRBV19 and J usage is TRBJ1-2; tentative D call: TRBD1 (6 bases). Per germline, CDR1 LNHDA and CDR2 SQIVND (reference sequence). Trimming removed 5 bases from V and 1 base from J, with 14 bases in between. The CDR3 is made up of 15 amino acids.

A remark on this clonotype: One end of the junction fails to match germline, which may point to a read error. V usage is TRBV7-2 and J usage is TRBJ1-1; D uncertain. This CDR3 spans 12 amino acids. Germline CDR1 and CDR2: SGHTA and FQGNSA. CDR3 amino acids: CASSLASTEAFF. In DNA form, the CDR3 reads TGTGCCAGCAGCTTAGCGAGCACTGAAGCGTTCTTT.

The chain recombines TRBV5-1 with TRBJ2-5, with 12 positions matching TRBD2. The CDR3 has 16 amino acids. With 4 bases clipped from V and 5 bases from J, the junction kept 9 bases outside the gene matches. Germline loops: CDR1 SGHRS, CDR2 YFSETQ. The CDR3: CASSQRLAGDYETQYF. As DNA, the CDR3 is TGCGCCAGCAGCCAGAGACTAGCGGGAGACTACGAGACCCAGTACTTC.

At least ten counts were recorded for this clonotype. The V call is TRBV28, the J call TRBJ1-4, with D tentatively TRBD1 (6 bases). The CDR3 is 15 residues long. Germline CDR1 MDHEN, CDR2 SYDVKM. The germline V and J ends were trimmed by 6 bases and 8 bases, with 19 bases remaining between them. CDR3 in DNA: TGTGCCAGCAGCCGTGGGGGGCGGATGGACGAAAAACTGTTTTTT. Amino acids: CASSRGGRMDEKLFF.